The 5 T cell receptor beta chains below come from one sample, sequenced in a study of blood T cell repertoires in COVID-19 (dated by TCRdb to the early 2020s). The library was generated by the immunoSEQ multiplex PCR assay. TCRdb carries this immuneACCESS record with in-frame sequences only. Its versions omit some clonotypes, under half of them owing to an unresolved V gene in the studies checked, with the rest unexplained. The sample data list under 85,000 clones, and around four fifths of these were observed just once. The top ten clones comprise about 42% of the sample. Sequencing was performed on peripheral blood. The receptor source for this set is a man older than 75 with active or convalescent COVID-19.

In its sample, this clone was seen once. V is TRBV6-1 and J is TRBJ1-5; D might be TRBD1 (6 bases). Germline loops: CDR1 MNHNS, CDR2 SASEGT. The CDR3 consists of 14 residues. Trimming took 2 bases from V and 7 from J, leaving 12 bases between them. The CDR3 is CASSEQGHVQPQHF. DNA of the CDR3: TGTGCCAGCAGTGAACAGGGACACGTCCAGCCCCAGCATTTT.

As DNA, the CDR3 is TGTGCCAGCAGCCTCAACCAGGGTGCGCGGACCTTC. It yields the protein CASSLNQGARTF. The chain has TRBV9 and TRBJ1-2, with D possibly TRBD1 on 5 matching bases. V was cut by 4 bases and J by 14 bases, with 18 bases left in between. This CDR3 spans 12 amino acids. Germline CDR1 and CDR2: SGDLS and YYNGEE.

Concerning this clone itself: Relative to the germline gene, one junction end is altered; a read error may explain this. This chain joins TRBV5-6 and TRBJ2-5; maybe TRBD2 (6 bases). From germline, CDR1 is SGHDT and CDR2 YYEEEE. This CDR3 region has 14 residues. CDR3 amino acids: CASSLVGGLETQYF. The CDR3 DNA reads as TGTGCCAGCAGTTTGGTCGGAGGGCTGGAGACCCAGTACTTC.

The CDR3 is CASSPSLDRGDSYTF. DNA of the CDR3: TGTGCCAGCAGTCCTTCCCTGGACAGGGGGGATAGCTACACCTTC. The rearrangement joins TRBV6-5 to TRBJ1-2; 10 bases map to TRBD1. Trimming took 5 bases from V and 9 from J; bases not matched to a gene: 12. The CDR3 loop spans 15 amino acids. CDR1 and CDR2 (germline): MNHEY, SVGAGI.

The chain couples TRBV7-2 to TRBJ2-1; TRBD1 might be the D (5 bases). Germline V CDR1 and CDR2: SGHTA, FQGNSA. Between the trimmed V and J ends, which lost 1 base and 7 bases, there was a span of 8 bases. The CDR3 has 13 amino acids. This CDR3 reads CASSLEAGNEQFF. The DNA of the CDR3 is TGTGCCAGCAGCTTAGAGGCAGGGAATGAGCAGTTCTTC.